These 18 T cell receptor beta chains came from one sample sequenced in a study of beta chain features in type 1 diabetes. The entirety of the isolated RNA underwent reverse transcription, so expressed TCRB transcripts were sequenced. Sequenced by immunoSEQ multiplex PCR; TCRdb stores in-frame clones only, minus some. The sample consists of about 900,000 clones, 17% of them appearing once. Sequencing was done on a sample of naive CD4+ T cells from blood. The receptor source for this set is a woman aged 18-30 years in good health.

This clone was counted between two and nine times. The rearrangement uses TRBV7-9 and TRBJ2-3; 8 bases map to TRBD2. V gave up 4 bases and J gave up 5 bases; unmatched junction bases: 14. Germline CDR1 reads SEHNR; CDR2 reads FQNEAQ (reference sequence). CDR3 size: 17 residues. As DNA, the CDR3 is TGTGCCAGCAGCTCTTCGGAGTGGGCGGGAGGACAAGATACGCAGTATTTT. It encodes CASSSSEWAGGQDTQYF. Drawing the rest from reference TRBV7-9 and TRBJ2-3, the complete variable domain is DTGVSQNPRHKITKRGQNVTFRCDPISEHNRLYWYRQTLGQGPEFLTYFQNEAQLEKSRLLSDRFSAERPKGSFSTLEIQRTEQGDSAMYLCASSSSEWAGGQDTQYFGPGTRLTVL.

The chain is built from TRBV28 and TRBJ2-5; TRBD1 aligns across 11 bases. Germline V lookup: CDR1 MDHEN, CDR2 SYDVKM. J gave up 6 bases and V 6 bases, and 6 bases lay outside the gene matches. CDR3 size: 14 residues. DNA for the CDR3: TGTGCCAGCAGCGGACAGGGGGCTATAAAGACCCAGTACTTC. Translated, it gives CASSGQGAIKTQYF.

This CDR3 is CASSVAGTGEQFF. In DNA form, the CDR3 reads TGTGCCAGCAGCGTAGCCGGGACAGGCGAGCAGTTCTTC. This chain joins TRBV9 and TRBJ2-1, with 8 positions matching TRBD1. Per the germline V gene, CDR1 is SGDLS and CDR2 is YYNGEE. This CDR3 has 13 residues. With V trimmed by 0 bases and J by 10 bases, 3 bases remained unmatched.

The chain is built from TRBV14 and TRBJ2-3; 7 positions agree with TRBD2. The germline V gene encodes CDR1 SGHDN and CDR2 FVKESK. The CDR3 is 14 residues long. Trimming at V came to 3 bases and at J to 2 bases, leaving 2 bases not matched to a gene. The CDR3 bases are TGTGCCAGCAGCCAGCTAGCGGACACAGATACGCAGTATTTT. This translates into CASSQLADTDTQYF.

V and J are TRBV28 and TRBJ1-4; D is unresolved. The germline V gene encodes CDR1 MDHEN and CDR2 SYDVKM. The V gene lost 2 bases and the J gene lost 6 bases, with 13 bases spanning the gap. The CDR3 runs 15 residues. The CDR3 DNA follows: TGTGCCAGCAGTTTAATGGCGGGTCGCGATGAAAAACTGTTTTTT. Its protein is CASSLMAGRDEKLFF.

The V gene is TRBV4-2, the J gene TRBJ1-2; D is unclear. The CDR3 spans 14 residues. Germline-derived CDR1 and CDR2 are LGHNA and YNFKEQ. V lost 5 bases to trimming and J lost 2 bases, with 12 bases between them. The CDR3 sequence is CASSWRIPNYGYTF. In nucleotides, the CDR3 is TGTGCCAGCAGCTGGAGAATACCCAACTATGGCTACACCTTC.

The chain uses TRBV19 and TRBJ2-7; 9 bases align to TRBD1. Germline CDR1 is LNHDA and CDR2 is SQIVND (reference sequence). The CDR3 sequence is 16 residues long. The V and J ends lost 3 bases and 5 bases, in that order; junction bases with no gene match: 11. CDR3 nucleotides: TGTGCCAGTAGTATGCTGGGACAGGGAGGGTGGAACGAGCAGTACTTC. Translating it yields CASSMLGQGGWNEQYF.

This clone came up a few times. The chain has TRBV28 and TRBJ2-6; unclear D gene. CDR3 length: 13 residues. Germline V lookup: CDR1 MDHEN, CDR2 SYDVKM. Trimming removed 6 bases from V and 2 bases from J, with 5 bases in between. The CDR3 DNA sequence: TGTGCCAGCAGGAGTACTGGGGCCAACGTCCTGACTTTC. Translation gives CASRSTGANVLTF. Full variable domain (outside the CDR3, taken from reference TRBV28 and TRBJ2-6): DVKVTQSSRYLVKRTGEKVFLECVQDMDHENMFWYRQDPGLGLRLIYFSYDVKMKEKGDIPEGYSVSREKKERFSLILESASTNQTSMYLCASRSTGANVLTFGAGSRLTVL.

This clone showed up just a few times. Relative to the germline gene, one junction end is altered; a read error may explain this. This sequence joins TRBV4-2 and TRBJ2-7; 10 bases agree with TRBD1. The CDR3 spans 15 residues. Germline loops: CDR1 LGHNA, CDR2 YNFKEQ. The CDR3, as DNA: TGTGCCAGCAGCCAAACAAGTAACAACCGGGACAGGGGCTTTTTC. Amino acid sequence: CASSQTSNNRDRGFF.

Concerning this clone itself: Other nucleotide sequences from this sample produce the same CDR3. The rearrangement links TRBV15 to TRBJ2-5; 9 bases agree with TRBD1. The CDR3 extends over 16 amino acids. V lost 1 base, J lost 7 bases, and 10 bases stayed unmatched. Germline V gene data show CDR1 as LNHNV and CDR2 as YYDKDF (reference sequence). This CDR3 is CATSRGPGTGTGTQYF. The CDR3 DNA is TGTGCCACCAGCAGAGGTCCCGGGACAGGGACTGGGACCCAGTACTTC.

This chain links TRBV10-3 with TRBJ2-3, with D perhaps matching TRBD1 (5 bases). Between the trimmed V and J ends, which lost 10 bases and 2 bases, there was a span of 13 bases. Per germline, CDR1 ENHRY and CDR2 SYGVKD. The CDR3 sequence is 13 residues long. CDR3 sequence reads: CATQGSSTDTQYF. The CDR3 DNA follows: TGTGCCACCCAGGGCAGCTCCACAGATACGCAGTATTTT.

This clone was seen a handful of times. This specimen includes other DNA sequences encoding the same CDR3. V usage is TRBV15 and J usage is TRBJ2-7; D could derive from TRBD1 or TRBD2 (6 bases each). Trimming shortened V by 0 bases and J by 3 bases, and 9 bases separated the two germline ends. Germline-derived CDR1 and CDR2 are LNHNV and YYDKDF (reference sequence). The CDR3 has 14 residues. The CDR3 bases are TGTGCCACCAGCAGAGATCGGGGGCTCTACGAGCAGTACTTC. Its protein is CATSRDRGLYEQYF.

This clone was seen a handful of times. This chain links TRBV11-3 with TRBJ1-1; D gene unclear. This CDR3 has 13 amino acids. Trimming cost V 2 bases and J 6 bases, with 10 bases left between them. The V gene's germline CDR1 is SGHNT and CDR2 YENEEA. The CDR3 DNA is TGTGCCAGCAGCTTAAATCTGCTTTCTGAAGCTTTCTTT. Amino acids: CASSLNLLSEAFF.

The chain recombines TRBV4-2 with TRBJ2-1, with 7 bases lining up with TRBD2. Germline assignment: CDR1 LGHNA and CDR2 YNFKEQ. V lost 0 bases and J lost 2; bases outside the gene matches: 4. The CDR3 is made up of 16 amino acids. CDR3 protein: CASSQDPSGTYNEQFF. Written as DNA, the CDR3 is TGTGCCAGCAGCCAAGATCCTAGCGGAACCTACAATGAGCAGTTCTTC.

Turning to this clone: At one of its ends the junction is not consistent with the germline gene, which may arise from a read error. The chain links TRBV18 to TRBJ2-7; 9 positions match TRBD1. The CDR3 loop spans 15 amino acids. CDR1 is KGHSH, CDR2 LQKENI, per germline. CDR3 sequence: CASAPRTGVSYEQYF. The DNA of the CDR3 is TGTGCCAGCGCACCAAGGACAGGGGTTTCCTACGAGCAGTACTTC.

The sample holds a few counts of this clone. This sequence joins TRBV7-2 and TRBJ2-1; D is unresolved. The V gene lost 10 bases and the J gene lost 0 bases, with 13 bases spanning the gap. CDR1 is SGHTA and CDR2 is FQGNSA in the germline V gene. The CDR3 is made up of 14 amino acids. CDR3 residues: CATGWLSSYNEQFF. The CDR3, as DNA: TGTGCCACCGGTTGGCTAAGCTCCTACAATGAGCAGTTCTTC.

The rearrangement joins TRBV28 to TRBJ2-5, with a possible D match to TRBD1 (5 bases). CDR1 is MDHEN and CDR2 is SYDVKM in the germline V gene. V gave up 2 bases and J gave up 2 bases, with 9 bases separating them. This CDR3 has 14 amino acids. The CDR3 here is CASSLPDRQETQYF. CDR3 bases: TGTGCCAGCAGTTTACCTGACAGACAAGAGACCCAGTACTTC.

The chain combines TRBV27 with TRBJ1-5; perhaps TRBD1 as D (6 bases). Trimming removed 5 bases at V and 5 bases at J, with 10 bases between. The CDR3 totals 13 residues. The germline CDR1 and CDR2 sequences are MNHEY and SMNVEV (reference sequence). The CDR3 region has the DNA TGTGCCAGCAGTCAGGACAGTGATCAGCCCCAGCATTTT. It encodes CASSQDSDQPQHF.